The 28 T cell receptor beta chains reported below all come from one sample, sequenced in a study of blood T cell repertoires in COVID-19. TCRdb's copy holds only in-frame clones and misses some; the assay was immunoSEQ multiplex PCR. The table shows about 190,000 clones, with approximately 90% occurring only once. Sequences were obtained from peripheral blood. These TCRs come from a human donor in a cohort sampled during active COVID-19.

The genes are TRBV7-2 and TRBJ2-7, with 7 bases fitting TRBD1. The ends lost 5 bases at V and 5 bases at J; junction bases unmatched: 9. Germline V gene data show CDR1 as SGHTA and CDR2 as FQGNSA. There are 14 residues in the CDR3. The CDR3 DNA is TGTGCCAGCAGCCCACGAGGGGGCCAGGACGAGCAGTACTTC. Translation: CASSPRGGQDEQYF.

The gene calls are TRBV9 and TRBJ2-2; 10 nucleotides agree with TRBD2. Germline CDR1 SGDLS, CDR2 YYNGEE. The CDR3 length is 16 residues. Trimming cost V 0 bases and J 6 bases; bases outside gene matches: 5. CDR3 nucleotide sequence: TGTGCCAGCAGCGTAGTATCTAGCGGGAGCTCCGGGGAGCTGTTTTTT. It codes for CASSVVSSGSSGELFF.

V is TRBV4-1 and J is TRBJ2-3; 10 bases map to TRBD2. The CDR3 covers 14 residues. The germline V gene encodes CDR1 MGHRA and CDR2 YSYEKL. V lost 5 bases, J lost 14 bases, and 13 bases stayed unmatched. The CDR3 coding sequence is TGCGCCAGCAGCAAAAACAGCGGGGGGGGGACTGGGTATTTT. Its translation: CASSKNSGGGTGYF.

The chain combines TRBV5-1 with TRBJ1-2; 8 bases are a match to TRBD1. Per germline, CDR1 SGHRS and CDR2 YFSETQ. V lost 4 bases and J lost 5; bases outside the gene matches: 4. The length of the CDR3 is 13 residues. The chain's CDR3 is CASSQGAGYGYTF. The CDR3 DNA follows: TGCGCCAGCAGCCAGGGGGCGGGGTATGGCTACACCTTC. The full variable domain, with the rest looked up from reference TRBV5-1 and TRBJ1-2, is KAGVTQTPRYLIKTRGQQVTLSCSPISGHRSVSWYQQTPGQGLQFLFEYFSETQRNKGNFPGRFSGRQFSNSRSEMNVSTLELGDSALYLCASSQGAGYGYTFGSGTRLTVV.

V usage is TRBV3-1 (or the pseudogene TRBV3-2) and J usage is TRBJ2-7; 7 bases line up with TRBD1. The CDR3 extends over 14 amino acids. V shed 0 bases, J shed 4 bases, and the junction held 3 bases outside the gene matches. CDR1 is LGHDT, CDR2 YNNKEL, per germline (reference sequence). The CDR3 region has the DNA TGTGCCAGCAGCCAAGATAGGGGGCCTTACGAGCAGTACTTC. Its translation is CASSQDRGPYEQYF.

The chain carries TRBV11-2 and TRBJ2-7; no definite D call. This CDR3 is 15 amino acids long. Deletions cut 0 bases from V and 1 base from J, with 10 bases between. CDR1 and CDR2 from the germline V gene are SGHAT and FQNNGV. This CDR3 reads CASSLEPIGSYEQYF. CDR3 in DNA: TGTGCCAGCAGCTTAGAGCCCATCGGGTCCTACGAGCAGTACTTC.

The chain couples TRBV4-3 to TRBJ2-3; TRBD1 matches at 12 bases. The ends lost 5 bases at V and 3 bases at J; junction bases unmatched: 12. This CDR3 has 18 residues. Germline V CDR1 and CDR2: LGHNA, YSLEER. CDR3: CASSLGQGARVGTDTQYF. DNA of the CDR3: TGCGCCAGCAGCTTGGGACAGGGGGCGCGGGTTGGTACAGATACGCAGTATTTT.

Note on this clone: At one boundary the junction diverges from the germline segment, which might be a read error. The chain is built from TRBV2 and TRBJ2-2; TRBD2 agrees at 12 bases. The CDR3 is 19 residues long. Germline CDR1 is SNHLY and CDR2 is FYNNEI. The CDR3 DNA follows: TGTGCCAGCAGTCCCCGACTAGCGGGGGCCGTTTCAGAACACCGGGGAGCTGTTTTT. Amino acid sequence: CASSPRLAGAVSEHRGAVF.

V usage is TRBV4-1 and J usage is TRBJ1-4; D not resolved. Deletions cut 2 bases from V and 5 bases from J, with 18 bases between. CDR3 length equals 17 residues. Per germline, CDR1 MGHRA and CDR2 YSYEKL. The CDR3 region is CASSQPSIIAGNEKLFF. The CDR3, as DNA: TGCGCCAGCAGCCAACCCTCCATTATAGCGGGAAATGAAAAACTGTTTTTT.

V usage is TRBV4-3 and J usage is TRBJ1-5, with no clear D. CDR3 size: 14 residues. V was pared by 0 bases and J by 4 bases, with 7 bases between. Germline CDR1 and CDR2: LGHNA and YSLEER. The CDR3 nucleotides are TGCGCCAGCAGCCAAGATACCACAAATCAGCCCCAGCATTTT. Protein sequence: CASSQDTTNQPQHF.

The rearrangement joins TRBV6-5 to TRBJ1-2, with D possibly matching TRBD1 (5 bases). The CDR3 totals 13 residues. The germline V gene has CDR1 MNHEY and CDR2 SVGAGI. Trimming took off 4 bases at V and 3 bases at J, with 9 bases between the two ends. The CDR3 nucleotides read TGTGCCAGCAGTTCAGGGTCGGACTATGGCTACACCTTC. It encodes CASSSGSDYGYTF.

The rearrangement uses TRBV29-1 and TRBJ1-1, with 7 nucleotides matching TRBD1. Germline V lookup: CDR1 SQVTM, CDR2 ANQGSEA. Losses at the gene ends were 7 bases for V and 1 base for J; bases not matched to a gene: 3. CDR3 length equals 12 residues. CDR3 bases: TGCAGCGCAGGACAGGCGAACACTGAAGCTTTCTTT. Amino acids: CSAGQANTEAFF.

This chain links TRBV13 with TRBJ1-6; 9 bases are a match to TRBD1. Trimming removed 5 bases from V and 2 bases from J; junction bases left unmatched: 13. The germline gives CDR1 PRHDT, CDR2 FYEKMQ (reference sequence). CDR3 size: 19 residues. The CDR3 protein is CASSGPGTGLVPYNSPLHF. CDR3 DNA sequence: TGTGCCAGCAGCGGACCCGGGACAGGGTTGGTCCCCTATAATTCACCCCTCCACTTT.

The rearrangement uses TRBV6-5 and TRBJ2-2; 8 bases fit TRBD1. V dropped 2 bases and J dropped 5; count of bases not matched to a gene: 7. The CDR3 spans 16 residues. Germline V gene lookup returns CDR1 MNHEY and CDR2 SVGAGI. The CDR3 DNA is TGTGCCAGCAGTTACGGCAGGGGGCGACGAACCGGGGAGCTGTTTTTT. Amino acid sequence: CASSYGRGRRTGELFF.

The gene calls are TRBV11-2 and TRBJ2-3; TRBD2 agrees at 8 bases. J was trimmed by 0 bases and V by 2 bases; bases with no gene match: 4. In germline, CDR1 is SGHAT, CDR2 FQNNGV. The length of the CDR3 is 16 residues. CDR3 sequence reads: CASSLQAGVSTDTQYF. CDR3 coding DNA: TGTGCCAGCAGCTTACAAGCGGGGGTTAGCACAGATACGCAGTATTTT.

The genes are TRBV18 and TRBJ2-1; D unresolved. Germline V gene data show CDR1 as KGHSH and CDR2 as LQKENI. This CDR3 comprises 14 residues. V lost 1 base and J lost 10, with 14 bases in between. The DNA of the CDR3 is TGTGCCAGCTCACCACGGGCCTTTGGGTGGGAGCAGTTCTTC. Translating gives CASSPRAFGWEQFF. The variable domain in full, completed from reference TRBV18 and TRBJ2-1, reads NAGVMQNPRHLVRRRGQEARLRCSPMKGHSHVYWYRQLPEEGLKFMVYLQKENIIDESGMPKERFSAEFPKEGPSILRIQQVVRGDSAAYFCASSPRAFGWEQFFGPGTRLTVL.

The rearrangement joins TRBV4-3 to TRBJ2-7; D perhaps matches TRBD1 (5 bases). CDR3 length: 16 residues. Germline V lookup: CDR1 LGHNA, CDR2 YSLEER. Trimming stripped 1 base from V and 4 bases from J, with 17 bases between. Here the CDR3 DNA reads TGCGCCAGCAGCCAAGTGATCAGGACAAGACTGTACGAGCAGTACTTC. This sequence encodes CASSQVIRTRLYEQYF.

V and J are TRBV6-2 or TRBV6-3 and TRBJ1-6; a possible D gene is TRBD1 (5 bases). The V gene lost 2 bases and the J gene lost 10 bases, with 12 bases spanning the gap. CDR3 length: 14 residues. CDR1 and CDR2 (germline): MNHEY, SVGEGT. The CDR3 DNA follows: TGTGCCAGCAGTTACCTGACAGTATCGTCACCCCTCCACTTT. Translated: CASSYLTVSSPLHF.

The chain joins TRBV6-6 to TRBJ2-1; 7 bases map to TRBD2. With V trimmed by 6 bases and J by 6 bases, 8 bases remained unmatched. Per germline, CDR1 MNHNY and CDR2 SVGAGI (reference sequence). This CDR3 has 14 residues. DNA for the CDR3: TGTGCCAGCAGGACAAGCGGGGTAGGCAATGAGCAGTTCTTC. Encoded protein: CASRTSGVGNEQFF.

The chain employs TRBV9 and TRBJ2-7; TRBD1 matches 8 bases. V lost 5 bases to trimming and J lost 2 bases; unmatched junction nucleotides: 18. CDR3 length equals 18 residues. Germline-derived CDR1 and CDR2 are SGDLS and YYNGEE. The CDR3 DNA reads TGTGCCAGCAGTTTAATGAAGACCCCGGACAGGGCGCCCTACGAGCAGTACTTC. Residues: CASSLMKTPDRAPYEQYF.

This chain joins TRBV19 and TRBJ2-1, with 8 nucleotides matching TRBD2. With V trimmed by 3 bases and J by 7 bases, 8 bases remained unmatched. CDR1 and CDR2 (germline): LNHDA, SQIVND (reference sequence). This CDR3 has 15 amino acids. The CDR3 is CASSINSGDVNEQFF. Here the CDR3 DNA reads TGTGCCAGTAGTATTAATAGCGGGGATGTGAATGAGCAGTTCTTC.

The rearrangement uses TRBV6-5 and TRBJ2-5; D ambiguous. Trimming took 4 bases from V and 0 from J, leaving 12 bases between them. The germline V gene encodes CDR1 MNHEY and CDR2 SVGAGI. The CDR3 has 15 amino acids. DNA of the CDR3: TGTGCCAGCAGTTTCGATGGGCTGTACCAAGAGACCCAGTACTTC. Amino acid sequence: CASSFDGLYQETQYF.

The chain is built from TRBV15 and TRBJ2-1, with 7 bases that match TRBD1. CDR1 is LNHNV, CDR2 YYDKDF, per germline (reference sequence). The trim removed 0 bases at V and 8 bases at J, leaving 7 bases unmatched. This CDR3 has 15 residues. CDR3 sequence (DNA): TGTGCCACCAGCAGAGAGAGACAGGGTCCGCATGAGCAGTTCTTC. It yields the protein CATSRERQGPHEQFF.

The gene calls are TRBV4-3 and TRBJ2-1; 12 bases line up with TRBD2. The CDR3 loop spans 16 amino acids. Germline CDR1 reads LGHNA; CDR2 reads YSLEER. V lost 4 bases, J lost 8 bases, and 9 bases stayed unmatched. The CDR3 is CASSRSPSGRVYEQFF. DNA of the CDR3: TGCGCCAGCAGCCGATCCCCTAGCGGGAGGGTTTATGAGCAGTTCTTC.

This clone was recorded only once. The chain couples TRBV5-1 to TRBJ1-4; D is perhaps TRBD1 (6 bases). Per the germline V gene, CDR1 is SGHRS and CDR2 is YFSETQ. Trimming left V 4 bases short and J 4 bases short, with 17 bases between. The CDR3 has 16 amino acids. The CDR3 protein is CASSLQPGGLNEKLFF. The CDR3 DNA is TGCGCCAGCAGCCTGCAGCCGGGGGGGCTTAATGAAAAACTGTTTTTT.

The CDR3 loop is CASSLTGSRYGYTF. The CDR3 DNA follows: TGTGCCAGCAGCCTAACAGGGTCCCGTTATGGCTACACCTTC. The chain carries TRBV5-4 and TRBJ1-2; TRBD1 might be the D (6 bases). This CDR3 spans 14 amino acids. The germline V and J ends were trimmed by 4 bases and 5 bases, with 15 bases remaining between them. Germline lookup yields CDR1 SGHNT and CDR2 YYREEE (reference sequence).

The gene calls are TRBV5-1 and TRBJ2-5, with 11 nucleotides matching TRBD2. The CDR3 is 17 residues long. Germline V gene lookup returns CDR1 SGHRS and CDR2 YFSETQ. J gave up 4 bases and V 0 bases, and 8 bases lay outside the gene matches. The CDR3 DNA follows: TGCGCCAGCAGCTTGGCCTCTAGCGGGGGGCTTCGAGAGACCCAGTACTTC. Its translation is CASSLASSGGLRETQYF.

The chain joins TRBV27 to TRBJ1-6; 8 bases align to TRBD1. The trim removed 4 bases at V and 6 bases at J, leaving 8 bases unmatched. This CDR3 has 16 residues. Germline values: CDR1 MNHEY, CDR2 SMNVEV (reference sequence). The CDR3 DNA follows: TGTGCCAGCAGTTCCTACCAGGGGGCTGGTAATTCACCCCTCCACTTT. This sequence encodes CASSSYQGAGNSPLHF.